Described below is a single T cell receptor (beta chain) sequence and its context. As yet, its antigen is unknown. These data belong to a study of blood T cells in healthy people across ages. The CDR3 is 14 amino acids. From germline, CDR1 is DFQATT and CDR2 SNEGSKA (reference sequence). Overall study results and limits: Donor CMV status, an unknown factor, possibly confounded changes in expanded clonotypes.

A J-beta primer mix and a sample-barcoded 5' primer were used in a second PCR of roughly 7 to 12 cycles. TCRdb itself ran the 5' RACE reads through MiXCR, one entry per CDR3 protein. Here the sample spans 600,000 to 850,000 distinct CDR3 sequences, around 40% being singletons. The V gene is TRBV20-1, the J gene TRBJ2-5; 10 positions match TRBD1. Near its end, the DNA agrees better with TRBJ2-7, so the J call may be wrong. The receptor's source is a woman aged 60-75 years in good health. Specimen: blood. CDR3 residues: CSAVRDRGNGEQYF. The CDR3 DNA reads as TGCAGTGCTGTCCGGGACAGGGGAAATGGCGAGCAGTACTTC.